The 19 T cell receptor beta chains below all came from one sample that was sequenced in a study of blood T cell repertoires in COVID-19. The repertoire was sequenced with immunoSEQ multiplex PCR; TCRdb's copy has only in-frame clones and lacks some. The sample yields 90,000 to 100,000 clones, approximately 81% seen once. The sample consisted of peripheral blood. The receptor set was obtained from a man aged 60 to 69 with acute or convalescent COVID-19.

This clone has only one observation. The chain links TRBV6-2 or TRBV6-3 to TRBJ1-2, with TRBD1 matching 7 bases. The CDR3 covers 15 residues. With V trimmed by 6 bases and J by 4 bases, 11 bases remained unmatched. The germline CDR1 and CDR2 sequences are MNHEY and SVGEGT. The CDR3 DNA is TGTGCCAGCAGCCAGAACCCGGGACAGCTCTATGGCTACACCTTC. Amino acid sequence: CASSQNPGQLYGYTF.

This chain connects TRBV6-4 to TRBJ2-3, with 7 bases fitting TRBD2. The CDR3 sequence is 15 residues long. V lost 6 bases and J lost 1; bases outside the gene matches: 7. Germline V gene sequence: CDR1 MRHNA, CDR2 SNTAGT. The CDR3 region has the DNA TGTGCCAGCAGAGCGGGGTTGGGCGGCACAGATACGCAGTATTTT. This sequence encodes CASRAGLGGTDTQYF.

The chain is built from TRBV7-2 and TRBJ2-2, with D maybe TRBD2 (7 bases). The CDR3 sequence is 14 residues long. Trimming removed 7 bases at V and 8 bases at J, with 17 bases between. The V gene's germline CDR1 is SGHTA and CDR2 FQGNSA. This CDR3 reads CASTLGGREGELFF. CDR3 in DNA: TGTGCCAGCACCCTAGGGGGGAGGGAGGGGGAGCTGTTTTTT.

V is TRBV29-1 and J is TRBJ1-2; D unclear. This CDR3 region has 12 residues. Germline-derived CDR1 and CDR2 are SQVTM and ANQGSEA. V dropped 1 base and J dropped 6 bases, with 9 bases sitting between them. CDR3: CSVEGELNGYTF. The DNA of the CDR3 is TGCAGCGTTGAAGGTGAGCTTAATGGCTACACCTTC.

The chain uses TRBV10-1 and TRBJ2-1, with D hard to call. CDR3 size: 16 residues. CDR1 and CDR2 (germline): WNHNN, SYGVQD (reference sequence). Trimming removed 1 base from V and 0 bases from J, with 10 bases in between. The CDR3 protein is CASSEFAKSSYNEQFF. The CDR3 coding sequence is TGCGCCAGCAGTGAGTTTGCGAAAAGCTCCTACAATGAGCAGTTCTTC.

The J gene is TRBJ1-2, the V gene TRBV18; 7 nucleotides align to TRBD1. Unmatched junction bases numbered 2, after V lost 0 bases and J lost 1 base. Germline assignment: CDR1 KGHSH and CDR2 LQKENI. The length of the CDR3 is 15 residues. The CDR3 sequence is CASSPPRGDNYGYTF. CDR3 DNA: TGTGCCAGCTCACCACCCAGGGGGGATAACTATGGCTACACCTTC.

V gene TRBV18 combines with J gene TRBJ1-5; weak D call: TRBD1 (5 bases). This CDR3 region has 13 residues. V was trimmed by 6 bases and J by 3 bases, leaving 9 bases between them. Germline values: CDR1 KGHSH, CDR2 LQKENI. The CDR3 protein is CASSGGFNQPQHF. DNA for the CDR3: TGTGCCAGCTCGGGGGGGTTCAATCAGCCCCAGCATTTT.

The sample holds many counts of this clone. The chain has TRBV2 and TRBJ2-1; 9 positions match TRBD1. Per the germline V gene, CDR1 is SNHLY and CDR2 is FYNNEI. V lost 5 bases and J lost 7; bases outside the gene matches: 12. The CDR3 sequence is 16 residues long. This CDR3 reads CASSPPDGTGTNEQFF. Here the CDR3 DNA reads TGTGCCAGCAGTCCTCCTGACGGGACAGGGACAAATGAGCAGTTCTTC. The full variable domain, with the rest looked up from reference TRBV2 and TRBJ2-1, is EPEVTQTPSHQVTQMGQEVILRCVPISNHLYFYWYRQILGQKVEFLVSFYNNEISEKSEIFDDQFSVERPDGSNFTLKIRSTKLEDSAMYFCASSPPDGTGTNEQFFGPGTRLTVL.

CDR3 sequence: CASSFFGGGNEKLFF. CDR3 coding DNA: TGCGCCAGCAGCTTCTTTGGAGGGGGCAATGAAAAACTGTTTTTT. The V gene is TRBV5-1, the J gene TRBJ1-4, with TRBD1 identical over 7 bases. J was trimmed by 5 bases and V by 2 bases; bases with no gene match: 6. This CDR3 has 15 amino acids. CDR1 is SGHRS, CDR2 YFSETQ, per germline. The entire variable domain, with the rest obtained from reference TRBV5-1 and TRBJ1-4, is as follows: KAGVTQTPRYLIKTRGQQVTLSCSPISGHRSVSWYQQTPGQGLQFLFEYFSETQRNKGNFPGRFSGRQFSNSRSEMNVSTLELGDSALYLCASSFFGGGNEKLFFGSGTQLSVL.

V is TRBV10-1 and J is TRBJ2-1; perhaps TRBD2 as D (6 bases). This CDR3 has 13 amino acids. The V gene's germline CDR1 is WNHNN and CDR2 SYGVQD (reference sequence). V shed 5 bases and J shed 5 bases, with 10 bases lying between them. As DNA, the CDR3 is TGCGCCAGCAGTAATGGACTAAACAATGAGCAGTTCTTC. Encoded protein: CASSNGLNNEQFF.

This sequence joins TRBV9 and TRBJ2-5, with 10 bases that match TRBD2. The CDR3 loop spans 15 amino acids. Losses at the gene ends were 0 bases for V and 5 bases for J; bases not matched to a gene: 4. Germline-derived CDR1 and CDR2 are SGDLS and YYNGEE. The CDR3 DNA reads TGTGCCAGCAGCGTAGAGGGTAGCGGGGGGGAGACCCAGTACTTC. This encodes CASSVEGSGGETQYF.

In this sample, this clone turned up once. The V gene is TRBV5-1, the J gene TRBJ1-1, with a tentative D call TRBD1 (5 bases). Germline V gives CDR1 SGHRS, CDR2 YFSETQ. CDR3 length equals 15 residues. Trimming took 0 bases from V and 4 from J, leaving 13 bases between them. The CDR3 region is CASSLEGQSGTEAFF. CDR3 DNA: TGCGCCAGCAGCTTGGAAGGACAATCGGGCACTGAAGCTTTCTTT. The entire variable domain, with the rest obtained from reference TRBV5-1 and TRBJ1-1, is as follows: KAGVTQTPRYLIKTRGQQVTLSCSPISGHRSVSWYQQTPGQGLQFLFEYFSETQRNKGNFPGRFSGRQFSNSRSEMNVSTLELGDSALYLCASSLEGQSGTEAFFGQGTRLTVV.

The V call is TRBV7-9, the J call TRBJ2-5; D unclear. The germline V gene has CDR1 SEHNR and CDR2 FQNEAQ (reference sequence). The V end lost 5 bases, the J end lost 5 bases, and 9 bases lay between the germline ends. CDR3 size: 12 residues. Here the CDR3 reads CASSLSSETQYF. The CDR3 bases are TGTGCCAGCAGCCTTAGTTCGGAGACCCAGTACTTC.

V usage is TRBV12-5 and J usage is TRBJ2-1, with 11 nucleotides matching TRBD1. The CDR3 is made up of 14 amino acids. The germline V gene encodes CDR1 LGHNT and CDR2 FRNRAP. V lost 6 bases and J lost 4; bases outside the gene matches: 2. CDR3 DNA sequence: TGTGCTAGTGGGGGGACAGGGGGATACAATGAGCAGTTCTTC. It encodes CASGGTGGYNEQFF.

The chain recombines TRBV19 with TRBJ1-1, with 9 bases lining up with TRBD1. Germline trimming cut 3 bases from V and 5 bases from J; bases unmatched to any gene: 7. Germline loops: CDR1 LNHDA, CDR2 SQIVND (reference sequence). The CDR3 extends over 15 amino acids. CDR3 protein: CASSMRQGVGTEAFF. DNA of the CDR3: TGTGCCAGTAGTATGAGACAGGGGGTAGGGACTGAAGCTTTCTTT. Full variable domain (missing parts from reference TRBV19 and TRBJ1-1): DGGITQSPKYLFRKEGQNVTLSCEQNLNHDAMYWYRQDPGQGLRLIYYSQIVNDFQKGDIAEGYSVSREKKESFPLTVTSAQKNPTAFYLCASSMRQGVGTEAFFGQGTRLTVV.

This clone was found once. The chain is built from TRBV19 and TRBJ1-2; 11 bases map to TRBD1. This CDR3 region has 14 residues. Germline assignment: CDR1 LNHDA and CDR2 SQIVND (reference sequence). The V segment lost 7 bases and the J segment 8 bases; nucleotides outside the gene matches: 9. CDR3 loop: CASNLDRGRRGYTF. Written as DNA, the CDR3 is TGTGCCAGTAACCTGGACAGGGGGCGACGAGGCTACACCTTC.

The chain combines TRBV4-3 with TRBJ1-4; 8 positions match TRBD1. Germline values: CDR1 LGHNA, CDR2 YSLEER. The CDR3 is 14 residues long. V was pared by 1 base and J by 7 bases, with 2 bases of the junction left unmatched. The CDR3 nucleotides are TGCGCCAGCAGCCAAGGACAGGGGCCTGAAAAACTGTTTTTT. It translates to CASSQGQGPEKLFF.

The chain has TRBV3-1 (or the pseudogene TRBV3-2) and TRBJ1-6; D uncertain. V was pared by 0 bases and J by 13 bases, with 7 bases between. This CDR3 spans 12 amino acids. Germline CDR1 is LGHDT and CDR2 is YNNKEL (reference sequence). Here the CDR3 DNA reads TGTGCCAGCAGCCAAGAGACGACTCCCCTCCACTTT. Residues: CASSQETTPLHF.

The V gene is TRBV6-5, the J gene TRBJ1-2; D unclear. The CDR3 runs to 13 residues. From germline, CDR1 is MNHEY and CDR2 SVGAGI. Trimming left V 7 bases short and J 4 bases short, with 13 bases between. In DNA, the CDR3 is TGTGCCAGCATCTACAGAAGCCCCTATGGCTACACCTTC. Translated: CASIYRSPYGYTF.